This T cell receptor beta chain was identified in a study of graft-versus-host responses after intestinal transplantation. The wider study: Grafts that recipients had were multivisceral, liver-intestinal, or isolated intestinal transplants. Induction using anti-thymocyte globulin, followed by tacrolimus and steroids for about 3 years, was given to all recipients. Study-wide points: Within the allografts of patients who had graft-donor T cell macrochimerism, graft-versus-host to host-versus-graft clonal ratios were high.

Details on this clone: Its antigen is unknown.

Profiled with immunoSEQ multiplex PCR; TCRdb holds only in-frame clones, not every one. The table shows roughly 99,000 clones, with approximately 88% occurring only once. Germline CDR1 reads LNHDA; CDR2 reads SQIVND (reference sequence). V shed 5 bases, J shed 4 bases, and the junction held 4 bases outside the gene matches. CDR3 length: 13 amino acids. This material consisted of unstimulated CD4+ T cells sorted from spleen or lymph node cells, taken before transplant. The origin of this receptor is a human donor who was the organ donor for an intestinal transplant. The chain employs TRBV19 and TRBJ1-2; the match to TRBD1 covers 7 bases. CDR3 in amino acids: CASSRQGPYGYTF. For the CDR3, the DNA is TGTGCCAGTAGTCGACAGGGACCCTATGGCTACACCTTC.